The entry below gives a single T cell receptor beta chain sequence along with its context. The source of the sample is a study of blood T cell repertoires in COVID-19. TCRdb keeps only in-frame clones here, not all; method: immunoSEQ multiplex PCR. The table lists some 270,000 clones, around 85% of them singletons. The clonotype originates from a woman in her twenties or thirties who had recovered from COVID-19. Sample: PBMCs or T cells enriched from blood (not recorded which).

The DNA of the CDR3 is TGCGCCAGCAGTGAGGGGGACATGGGCTCCAGCTATGGCTACACCTTC. This sequence encodes CASSEGDMGSSYGYTF. V usage is TRBV10-1 and J usage is TRBJ1-2; TRBD1 might be the D (6 bases). The CDR3 is 16 residues long. The germline gives CDR1 WNHNN, CDR2 SYGVQD (reference sequence). The V end lost 2 bases, the J end lost 4 bases, and 17 bases lay between the germline ends.